The 25 T cell receptor beta chains reported below all come from one sample, sequenced in a study of shared clonotypes between healthy human individuals. Terminally differentiated effector memory CD45RA+ cells were excluded by CCR7 positive selection of CD45RO-negative cells. TCRdb's table, derived via immunoSEQ multiplex PCR, lists solely in-frame clones and lacks some. This table has millions of clones, around 93% appearing once. Specimen: naive CD8+ T cells from PBMCs. The receptor set was obtained from a man aged 18 to 29 in good health. Some clones in this sample may be carry-over from other donors' samples.

The chain is built from TRBV27 and TRBJ2-3, with 8 bases that match TRBD1. The CDR3 is 16 amino acids. The germline CDR1 and CDR2 sequences are MNHEY and SMNVEV (reference sequence). The trim removed 1 base at V and 6 bases at J, leaving 9 bases unmatched. CDR3 amino acids: CASSLLGQVVGDTQYF. Here the CDR3 DNA reads TGTGCCAGCAGTTTATTGGGACAGGTGGTCGGGGATACGCAGTATTTT.

On this clone itself: This sample also contains other DNA sequences that code for the same CDR3. The DNA of the CDR3 is TGCAGCGTTGAAAGGGATTATGGCTACACCTTC. It yields the protein CSVERDYGYTF. V is TRBV29-1 and J is TRBJ1-2, with D unresolved. In germline, CDR1 is SQVTM, CDR2 ANQGSEA. The CDR3 is made up of 11 amino acids. The V end was cut by 2 bases, the J end by 5 bases, with 6 bases between.

V gene TRBV29-1 combines with J gene TRBJ1-3; D is undetermined. CDR3 size: 13 residues. The germline V gene has CDR1 SQVTM and CDR2 ANQGSEA. Trimming shortened V by 6 bases and J by 1 base, and 10 bases separated the two germline ends. CDR3 sequence (DNA): TGCAGCGTGAGAGGTTGGTCTGGAAACACCATATATTTT. Protein sequence: CSVRGWSGNTIYF.

To note about this clone: Other DNA variants within this sample encode the same CDR3. The chain carries TRBV28 and TRBJ1-1; D unresolved. The V end was cut by 3 bases, the J end by 1 base, with 6 bases between. This CDR3 is built from 13 residues. Germline loops: CDR1 MDHEN, CDR2 SYDVKM. The CDR3 DNA reads TGTGCCAGCAGTTTCGCTCCGAACACTGAAGCTTTCTTT. Amino acid sequence: CASSFAPNTEAFF.

The rearrangement joins TRBV5-6 to TRBJ2-4; tentative D call: TRBD1 (6 bases). The CDR3 is made up of 16 amino acids. The V end was cut by 1 base, the J end by 4 bases, with 15 bases between. The germline V gene has CDR1 SGHDT and CDR2 YYEEEE. For the CDR3, the DNA is TGTGCCAGCAGCTTGCGACAGGTACCAATTAAAAACATTCAGTACTTC. Protein sequence: CASSLRQVPIKNIQYF.

The sample holds a few counts of this clone. The rearrangement uses TRBV7-9 and TRBJ1-1, with unresolved D. Trimming cost V 2 bases and J 6 bases, with 4 bases left between them. Germline CDR1 reads SEHNR; CDR2 reads FQNEAQ (reference sequence). The CDR3 covers 11 residues. CDR3 DNA sequence: TGTGCCAGCAGCTTACGACCTGAAGCTTTCTTT. Amino acids: CASSLRPEAFF.

V and J are TRBV12-2 and TRBJ2-5. TRBV12-2 is a pseudogene locus. The CDR3 is 15 amino acids. In DNA, the CDR3 is TGTGCAAGTCGCTACCACCCGGGCCCGGCAGAGACCCAGTACTTC. It is translated as CASRYHPGPAETQYF.

This chain joins TRBV11-2 and TRBJ2-3, with D perhaps given as TRBD1 or TRBD2 (6 bases each). The CDR3 is 18 amino acids. The V end lost 4 bases, the J end lost 1 base, and 21 bases lay between the germline ends. CDR1 SGHAT and CDR2 FQNNGV come from the germline V gene. Here the CDR3 DNA reads TGTGCCAGCAGCTCCCGGACGGGGCACAGGGAGGGCACAGATACGCAGTATTTT. It translates to CASSSRTGHREGTDTQYF.

V gene TRBV7-9 combines with J gene TRBJ2-7; TRBD2 agrees at 12 bases. V lost 2 bases and J lost 3; bases outside the gene matches: 11. CDR3 length equals 18 residues. Germline values: CDR1 SEHNR, CDR2 FQNEAQ (reference sequence). Written as DNA, the CDR3 is TGTGCCAGCAGCTTAACGGGACTAGCGGGCCCCCACGGCTACGAGCAGTACTTC. The encoded protein is CASSLTGLAGPHGYEQYF.

As to this clone: Other DNA sequences in this sample translate to the same CDR3. The chain links TRBV9 to TRBJ2-6; D unclear. V was trimmed by 2 bases and J by 2 bases, leaving 5 bases between them. The CDR3 sequence is 14 residues long. CDR1 is SGDLS, CDR2 YYNGEE, per germline. The CDR3 nucleotides read TGTGCCAGCAGCGTTGATCCTGGGGCCAACGTCCTGACTTTC. This translates into CASSVDPGANVLTF.

This clone was found once. The chain joins TRBV27 to TRBJ2-1; D is undetermined. Trimming pared 4 bases from V and 5 bases from J, leaving 12 bases between. Looked up from germline, CDR1 is MNHEY and CDR2 is SMNVEV (reference sequence). CDR3 length equals 14 residues. The CDR3: CASSYFDVNNEQFF. The CDR3 DNA sequence: TGTGCCAGCAGTTACTTCGACGTCAACAATGAGCAGTTCTTC.

The chain joins TRBV7-2 to TRBJ2-7; 11 bases are shared with TRBD1. With V trimmed by 5 bases and J by 3 bases, 6 bases remained unmatched. The CDR3 loop spans 15 amino acids. Per the germline V gene, CDR1 is SGHTA and CDR2 is FQGNSA. DNA of the CDR3: TGTGCCAGCAGCATTCACGGGACAGGGGGCTACGAGCAGTACTTC. Protein sequence: CASSIHGTGGYEQYF.

The V call is TRBV11-2, the J call TRBJ1-2, with a weak D call TRBD1 (6 bases). CDR1 is SGHAT and CDR2 is FQNNGV in the germline V gene. The germline V and J ends were trimmed by 6 bases and 7 bases, with 21 bases remaining between them. The CDR3 is made up of 15 amino acids. The CDR3 here is CASSYKGGGAAGYTF. DNA for the CDR3: TGTGCCAGCAGTTACAAGGGGGGCGGGGCGGCTGGCTACACCTTC.

With respect to this clone: Other nucleotide sequences in the sample specify the same CDR3. The genes are TRBV27 and TRBJ1-2; D perhaps matches TRBD1 (6 bases). The germline gives CDR1 MNHEY, CDR2 SMNVEV (reference sequence). The CDR3 length is 14 residues. V lost 3 bases to trimming and J lost 4 bases, with 12 bases between them. CDR3 loop: CASSLSGGGYGYTF. The DNA of the CDR3 is TGTGCCAGCAGTTTGTCGGGGGGCGGCTATGGCTACACCTTC.

This clone was found once. The same CDR3 can be traced to other DNA sequences in this sample. CDR3 nucleotides: TGCAGCGTTAGGGACAGCCCGAACACCGGGGAGCTGTTTTTT. As protein: CSVRDSPNTGELFF. J is TRBJ2-2 and V is TRBV29-1, with 7 bases matching TRBD1. The germline gives CDR1 SQVTM, CDR2 ANQGSEA. The length of the CDR3 is 14 residues. V trimming: 5 bases; J trimming: 0 bases; junction bases outside the gene matches: 3.

CDR3 nucleotides: TGTGCCAGCAGCGAACGGACAGGGGGCTTGGCCACCGGGGAGCTGTTTTTT. Its translation is CASSERTGGLATGELFF. The J gene is TRBJ2-2, the V gene TRBV9; 11 bases align to TRBD1. The CDR3 is 17 residues long. V lost 3 bases, J lost 4 bases, and 8 bases stayed unmatched. CDR1 SGDLS and CDR2 YYNGEE come from the germline V gene. Filled out from reference TRBV9 and TRBJ2-2, the complete variable domain reads DSGVTQTPKHLITATGQRVTLRCSPRSGDLSVYWYQQSLDQGLQFLIQYYNGEERAKGNILERFSAQQFPDLHSELNLSSLELGDSALYFCASSERTGGLATGELFFGEGSRLTVL.

The chain joins TRBV7-8 to TRBJ2-2, with 9 positions matching TRBD2. The trim removed 5 bases at V and 6 bases at J, leaving 7 bases unmatched. The CDR3 is made up of 15 amino acids. Germline lookup yields CDR1 SGHVS and CDR2 FQNEAQ. CDR3 bases: TGTGCCAGCAGCCCACTAGCGGGCAGGTCCGGGGAGCTGTTTTTT. It specifies CASSPLAGRSGELFF.

The count of this clone is one. The same CDR3 can be traced to other DNA sequences in this sample. The chain recombines TRBV9 with TRBJ2-3; D is undetermined. CDR3 size: 12 residues. Trimming removed 0 bases from V and 3 bases from J, with 2 bases in between. Germline assignment: CDR1 SGDLS and CDR2 YYNGEE. The CDR3 DNA reads as TGTGCCAGCAGCGTAGGGACAGATACGCAGTATTTT. It translates to CASSVGTDTQYF.

The rearrangement joins TRBV7-8 to TRBJ2-5; the D gene is possibly TRBD1 (6 bases). This CDR3 region has 14 residues. Trimming stripped 2 bases from V and 3 bases from J, with 10 bases between. Germline CDR1 is SGHVS and CDR2 is FQNEAQ. The CDR3 here is CASSLRDKEETQYF. The CDR3 DNA reads TGTGCCAGCAGCTTACGGGACAAAGAAGAGACCCAGTACTTC. Combining the CDR3 with reference TRBV7-8 and TRBJ2-5 gives the whole variable domain GAGVSQSPRYKVAKRGQDVALRCDPISGHVSLFWYQQALGQGPEFLTYFQNEAQLDKSGLPSDRFFAERPEGSVSTLKIQRTQQEDSAVYLCASSLRDKEETQYFGPGTRLLVL.

V and J are TRBV7-9 and TRBJ1-5, with 7 bases fitting TRBD1. Unmatched junction bases numbered 4, after V lost 4 bases and J lost 4 bases. The germline V gene encodes CDR1 SEHNR and CDR2 FQNEAQ (reference sequence). CDR3 length equals 14 residues. CDR3 coding DNA: TGTGCCAGCAGCTGGACAGGAGATAATCAGCCCCAGCATTTT. This sequence encodes CASSWTGDNQPQHF.

The V and J genes are TRBV4-3 and TRBJ2-7, with D possibly being TRBD2 (5 bases). Trimming took off 0 bases at V and 2 bases at J, with 14 bases between the two ends. Germline-derived CDR1 and CDR2 are LGHNA and YSLEER. The CDR3 consists of 16 residues. In DNA form, the CDR3 reads TGCGCCAGCAGCCAAGAGGAATCCCTGGGAGCCTACGAGCAGTACTTC. It specifies CASSQEESLGAYEQYF.

The rearrangement joins TRBV19 to TRBJ2-7; 7 nucleotides align to TRBD2. Germline V gene lookup returns CDR1 LNHDA and CDR2 SQIVND (reference sequence). V lost 3 bases to trimming and J lost 9 bases; unmatched junction nucleotides: 26. CDR3 size: 19 residues. CDR3 nucleotides: TGTGCCAGTAGTATGCGGTCCCCACCGGGGCGGGAGAATCGACAATCGCAGTACTTC. This sequence encodes CASSMRSPPGRENRQSQYF.

To note about this clone: The sample contains more than one DNA sequence encoding this CDR3. This chain links TRBV27 with TRBJ2-7; 11 nucleotides match TRBD2. CDR1 is MNHEY and CDR2 is SMNVEV in the germline V gene (reference sequence). The V segment lost 5 bases and the J segment 3 bases; nucleotides outside the gene matches: 3. The CDR3 is 14 residues long. CDR3 nucleotides: TGTGCCAGCAGTCCGGGACTAGCGGTCTACGAGCAGTACTTC. Protein: CASSPGLAVYEQYF.

V gene TRBV7-9 combines with J gene TRBJ1-1; D is ambiguous. The CDR3 consists of 14 residues. The germline gives CDR1 SEHNR, CDR2 FQNEAQ (reference sequence). The ends were cut back, 1 base at V and 0 bases at J, with 6 bases in the middle. CDR3 in DNA: TGTGCCAGCAGCTTAGATGCGTTGAACACTGAAGCTTTCTTT. This encodes CASSLDALNTEAFF.

The chain has TRBV29-1 and TRBJ2-5, with D perhaps TRBD1 (6 bases). The J call may be mistaken, given a closer DNA end match to TRBJ2-7. Looked up from germline, CDR1 is SQVTM and CDR2 is ANQGSEA. The CDR3 length is 12 residues. The CDR3 here is CSARDTNYEQYF. CDR3 DNA: TGCAGCGCCCGGGACACGAACTACGAGCAGTACTTC.